This is a list of T cell receptor beta chains from one sample in a study of blood T cells in healthy people across ages. TCRdb analysed the 5' RACE reads with MiXCR anew, one entry per CDR3 protein. Of more than 800,000 distinct CDR3 sequences listed, under 35% are singletons. The sample consisted of blood. The source of these receptors is a woman aged 80 or over in good health. CDR3s include the opening cysteine and the closing phenylalanine or tryptophan. The D gene is left open where the match is weak. Some rows have no size entry. The others give once, few or many, or a class for an expanded clone.

TRBJ2-1 TRBV15 . . CATSKEAFLDSEQFF TGTGCCACCAGCAAAGAAGCCTTCTTGGACAGTGAGCAGTTCTTC
TRBJ2-5 TRBV15 many TRBD1 CATSSSFSGTGYQTQYF TGTGCCACCAGCAGTTCGTTTTCCGGGACAGGTTACCAGACCCAGTACTTC
TRBJ1-6 TRBV4-3 . . CASSQTGPYNSPLHF TGCGCCAGCAGCCAGACAGGCCCTTATAATTCACCCCTCCACTTT
TRBJ2-2 TRBV27 few . CASSFQLATGGELFF TGTGCCAGCAGTTTTCAGCTGGCGACGGGCGGGGAGCTGTTTTTT
TRBJ2-5 TRBV29-1 . TRBD2 CSVEASGRPTETQYF TGCAGCGTTGAAGCCAGCGGGAGACCCACAGAGACCCAGTACTTC
TRBJ2-1 TRBV7-2 many . CASSLVEQFF TGTGCCAGCAGCTTAGTAGAGCAGTTCTTC
TRBJ2-6 TRBV6-2/TRBV6-3 many . CASSYSSSGANVLTF TGTGCCAGCAGTTACTCGAGCTCTGGGGCCAACGTCCTGACTTTC
TRBJ2-2 TRBV6-1 . . CASTILTETGERFF TGTGCCAGCACCATACTGACTGAAACCGGGGAGCGGTTTTTT
TRBJ2-7 TRBV14 many TRBD2 CASSQDFGLAYEQYF TGTGCCAGCAGCCAAGATTTCGGACTAGCCTACGAGCAGTACTTC
TRBJ2-1 TRBV7-2 . . CASSLAPGVSSYNEQFF TGTGCCAGCAGCTTAGCCCCGGGGGTTTCCTCCTACAATGAGCAGTTCTTC
TRBJ2-1 TRBV20-1 many TRBD2 CSARGGGAVEQFF TGCAGTGCTAGAGGCGGGGGGGCGGTTGAGCAGTTCTTC
TRBJ2-1 TRBV24-1 . . CATSDLSSGPYNEQFF TGTGCCACCAGTGATTTGTCCAGCGGGCCCTACAATGAGCAGTTCTTC
TRBJ2-7 TRBV20-1 many TRBD2 CSATGQRTGLAGVAYEQYF TGCAGTGCTACCGGGCAAAGGACAGGACTAGCGGGGGTCGCCTACGAGCAGTACTTC
TRBJ2-1 TRBV10-3 many TRBD1 CAISDGTGQYNEQFF TGTGCCATCAGTGACGGGACAGGGCAATACAATGAGCAGTTCTTC